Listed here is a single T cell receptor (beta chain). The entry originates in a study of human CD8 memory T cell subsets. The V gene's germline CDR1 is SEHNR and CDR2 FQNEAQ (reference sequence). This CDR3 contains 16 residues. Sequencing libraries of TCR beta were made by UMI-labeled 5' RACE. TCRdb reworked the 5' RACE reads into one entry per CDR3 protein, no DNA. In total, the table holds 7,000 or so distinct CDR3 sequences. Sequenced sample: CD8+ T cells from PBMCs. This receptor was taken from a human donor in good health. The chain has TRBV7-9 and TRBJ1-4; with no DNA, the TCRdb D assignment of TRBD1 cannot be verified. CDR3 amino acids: CASNDGGANRKEKLFF.